The clone carrying this T cell receptor beta chain was recorded once. Its target is unknown. Germline V gene lookup returns CDR1 LNHDA and CDR2 SQIVND (reference sequence). This CDR3 has 15 residues. J was trimmed by 4 bases and V by 5 bases; bases with no gene match: 9. This record belongs to a study of cytomegalovirus exposure and HLA in healthy donors. Study information: Findings of an earlier analysis included about 120 million unique TCR beta sequences from around 180 million T cells.

Findings of the study overall: There were some public TCRs occurring in many donors, but most TCR sequences were rare. Some V segments, including TRBV6-2 and TRBV6-3, were excluded as indistinguishable.

With 60 Vbeta and 13 Jbeta primers, the PCR was carried out. Authors' data handling: Some 9.9 million of 75 million to 85 million unique TCR beta chains were shared, per a later count. Sequencing used immunoSEQ multiplex PCR; TCRdb keeps in-frame clones, though not all of them. V and J calls and clone size are those listed in that table; D and trimming were worked out from the DNA. The sample records under 200,000 clones, 60% to 80% being singletons. Sequencing was carried out using PBMCs. This receptor was taken from a woman in her forties in good health and CMV-seropositive. The chain joins TRBV19 to TRBJ1-1, with 8 nucleotides matching TRBD1. The CDR3 DNA sequence: TGTGCCAGTAGTTTCACCCAGGGGGCTGGCACTGAAGCTTTCTTT. Translated, it gives CASSFTQGAGTEAFF.